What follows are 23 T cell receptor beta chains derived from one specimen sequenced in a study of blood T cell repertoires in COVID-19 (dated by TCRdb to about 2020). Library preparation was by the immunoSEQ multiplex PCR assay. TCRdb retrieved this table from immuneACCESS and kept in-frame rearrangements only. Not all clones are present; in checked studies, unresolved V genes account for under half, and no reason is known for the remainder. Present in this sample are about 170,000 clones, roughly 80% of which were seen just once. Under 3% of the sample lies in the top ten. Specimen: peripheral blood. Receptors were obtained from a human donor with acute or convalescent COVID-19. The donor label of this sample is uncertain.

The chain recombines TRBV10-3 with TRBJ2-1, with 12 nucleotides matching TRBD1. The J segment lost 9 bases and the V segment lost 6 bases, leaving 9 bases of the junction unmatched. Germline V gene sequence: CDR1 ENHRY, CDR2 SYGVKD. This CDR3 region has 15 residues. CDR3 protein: CAISEPGQGAGEQFF. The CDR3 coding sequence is TGTGCCATCAGCGAGCCGGGACAGGGGGCGGGTGAGCAGTTCTTC.

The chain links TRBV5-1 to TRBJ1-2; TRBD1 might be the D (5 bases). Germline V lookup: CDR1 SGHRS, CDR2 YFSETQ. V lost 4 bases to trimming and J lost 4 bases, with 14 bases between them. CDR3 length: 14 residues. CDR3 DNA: TGCGCCAGCAGCACCCTCGCGGGGGGCTATGGCTACACCTTC. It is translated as CASSTLAGGYGYTF.

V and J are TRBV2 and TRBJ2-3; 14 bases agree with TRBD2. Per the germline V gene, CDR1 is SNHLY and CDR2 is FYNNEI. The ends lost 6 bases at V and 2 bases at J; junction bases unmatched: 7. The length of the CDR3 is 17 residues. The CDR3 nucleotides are TGTGCCAGCAGGATACGGACTAGCGGGGGGCTCACAGATACGCAGTATTTT. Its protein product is CASRIRTSGGLTDTQYF.

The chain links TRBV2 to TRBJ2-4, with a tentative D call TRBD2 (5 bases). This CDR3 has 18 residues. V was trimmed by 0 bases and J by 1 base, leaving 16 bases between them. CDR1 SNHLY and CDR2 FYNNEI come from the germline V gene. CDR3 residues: CASSEARGLGVAKNIQYF. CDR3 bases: TGTGCCAGCAGTGAAGCGAGAGGCCTCGGGGTCGCCAAAAACATTCAGTACTTC.

CDR3 DNA: TGTGCCAGCAGCTTGGGACTAGCGGGGGCGGGCACCGGGGAGCTGTTTTTT. Translating it yields CASSLGLAGAGTGELFF. The V gene is TRBV3-1 (or the pseudogene TRBV3-2), the J gene TRBJ2-2; 14 bases map to TRBD2. The CDR3 contains 17 residues. The germline gives CDR1 LGHDT, CDR2 YNNKEL (reference sequence). V was pared by 5 bases and J by 4 bases, with 6 bases of the junction left unmatched.

The CDR3 sequence is CASSVGWSQGPEQYF. DNA for the CDR3: TGTGCCAGCAGCGTAGGTTGGTCGCAGGGTCCCGAGCAGTACTTC. This chain connects TRBV9 to TRBJ2-7; D might be TRBD1 (5 bases). V shed 0 bases and J shed 6 bases, with 16 bases lying between them. Germline CDR1 and CDR2: SGDLS and YYNGEE. This CDR3 region has 15 residues.

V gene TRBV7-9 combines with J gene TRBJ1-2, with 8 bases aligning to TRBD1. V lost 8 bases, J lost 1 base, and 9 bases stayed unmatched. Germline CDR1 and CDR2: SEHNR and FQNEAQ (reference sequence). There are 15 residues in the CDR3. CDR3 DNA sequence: TGTGCCAGCTCGGACAGGGTGGACGATAACTATGGCTACACCTTC. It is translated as CASSDRVDDNYGYTF.

This CDR3 reads CASSQDSRYGYTF. CDR3 nucleotide sequence: TGTGCCAGCAGCCAAGACAGCCGCTATGGCTACACCTTC. The rearrangement joins TRBV12-3 or TRBV12-4 to TRBJ1-2; a possible D gene is TRBD1 (5 bases). This CDR3 comprises 13 residues. V lost 6 bases and J lost 4, with 12 bases in between.

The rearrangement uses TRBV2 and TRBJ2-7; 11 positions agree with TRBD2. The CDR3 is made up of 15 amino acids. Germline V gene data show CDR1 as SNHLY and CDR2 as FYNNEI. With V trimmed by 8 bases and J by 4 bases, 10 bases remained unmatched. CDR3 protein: CASGASGGPGYEQYF. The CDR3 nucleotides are TGTGCCAGCGGGGCTAGCGGGGGGCCGGGGTACGAGCAGTACTTC.

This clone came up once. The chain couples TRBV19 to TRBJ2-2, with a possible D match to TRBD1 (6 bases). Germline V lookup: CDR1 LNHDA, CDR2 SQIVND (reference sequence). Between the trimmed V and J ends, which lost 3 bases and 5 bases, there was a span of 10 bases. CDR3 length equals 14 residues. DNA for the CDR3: TGTGCCAGTAGTATCGACAGGACAACCGGGGAGCTGTTTTTT. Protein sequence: CASSIDRTTGELFF.

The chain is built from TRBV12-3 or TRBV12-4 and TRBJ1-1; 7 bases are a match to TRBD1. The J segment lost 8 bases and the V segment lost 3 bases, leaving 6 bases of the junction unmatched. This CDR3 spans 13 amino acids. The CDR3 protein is CASSFPGQSEAFF. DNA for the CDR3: TGTGCCAGCAGTTTCCCGGGACAGTCAGAAGCTTTCTTT.

CDR3 DNA sequence: TGTGCCATCAGTGAGTCAGCCACTCGAGGGGAGCTGTTTTTT. Translation: CAISESATRGELFF. The chain joins TRBV10-3 to TRBJ2-2; D unresolved. V was cut by 0 bases and J by 8 bases, with 10 bases left in between. The CDR3 runs 14 residues. Germline CDR1 and CDR2: ENHRY and SYGVKD.

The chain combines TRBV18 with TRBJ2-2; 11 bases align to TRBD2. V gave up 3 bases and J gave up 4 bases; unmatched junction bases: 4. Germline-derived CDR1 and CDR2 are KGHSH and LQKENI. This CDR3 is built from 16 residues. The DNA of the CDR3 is TGTGCCAGCTCACCGGCTAGCGGGAGGACCACCGGGGAGCTGTTTTTT. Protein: CASSPASGRTTGELFF.

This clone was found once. The CDR3 is CASSQGDRGGEQFF. The DNA of the CDR3 is TGTGCCAGCAGCCAAGGGGACAGGGGGGGTGAGCAGTTCTTC. J is TRBJ2-1 and V is TRBV3-1 (or the pseudogene TRBV3-2); TRBD1 aligns across 11 bases. CDR1 is LGHDT and CDR2 is YNNKEL in the germline V gene (reference sequence). The CDR3 is 14 residues long. Unmatched junction bases numbered 2, after V lost 1 base and J lost 9 bases.

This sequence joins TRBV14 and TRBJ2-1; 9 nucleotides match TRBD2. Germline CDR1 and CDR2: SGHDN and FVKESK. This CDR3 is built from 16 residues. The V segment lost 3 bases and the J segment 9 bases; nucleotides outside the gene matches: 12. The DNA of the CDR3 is TGTGCCAGCAGCCACCGCAGGAGCGGGAGGCGGGGTGAGCAGTTCTTC. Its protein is CASSHRRSGRRGEQFF.

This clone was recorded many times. The CDR3 loop reads CASTRSDYEQYF. The CDR3 region has the DNA TGTGCCAGCACCCGGTCCGATTACGAGCAGTACTTC. The chain is built from TRBV6-5 and TRBJ2-7; D is ambiguous. V was trimmed by 7 bases and J by 4 bases, leaving 11 bases between them. The CDR3 consists of 12 residues. Germline CDR1 MNHEY, CDR2 SVGAGI.

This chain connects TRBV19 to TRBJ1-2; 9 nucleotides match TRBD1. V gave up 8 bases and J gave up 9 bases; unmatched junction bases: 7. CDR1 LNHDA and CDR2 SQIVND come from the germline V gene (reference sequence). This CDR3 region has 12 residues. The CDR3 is CASGTGRYSYTF. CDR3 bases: TGTGCCAGTGGGACAGGGAGATATAGCTACACCTTC.

CDR3 nucleotides: TGTGCCAGCAGCGGGGGGGTGGACGCAACTAATGAAAAACTGTTTTTT. This sequence encodes CASSGGVDATNEKLFF. The chain has TRBV9 and TRBJ1-4; D might be TRBD1 (5 bases). V shed 3 bases and J shed 0 bases, with 12 bases lying between them. The CDR3 spans 16 residues. Germline V gene data show CDR1 as SGDLS and CDR2 as YYNGEE.

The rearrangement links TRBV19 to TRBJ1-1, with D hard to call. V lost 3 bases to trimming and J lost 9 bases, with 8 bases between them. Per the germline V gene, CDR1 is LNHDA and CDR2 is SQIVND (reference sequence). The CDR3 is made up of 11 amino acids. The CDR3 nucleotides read TGTGCCAGTAGTATGAGGGCGCAAGCTTTCTTT. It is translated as CASSMRAQAFF.

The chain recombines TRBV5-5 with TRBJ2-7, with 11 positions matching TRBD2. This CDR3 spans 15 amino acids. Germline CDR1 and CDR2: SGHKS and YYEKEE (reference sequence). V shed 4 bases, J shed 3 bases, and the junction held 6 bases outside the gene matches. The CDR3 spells CASSRLAGGHYEQYF. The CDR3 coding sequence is TGTGCCAGCAGCCGTCTAGCGGGAGGCCACTACGAGCAGTACTTC.

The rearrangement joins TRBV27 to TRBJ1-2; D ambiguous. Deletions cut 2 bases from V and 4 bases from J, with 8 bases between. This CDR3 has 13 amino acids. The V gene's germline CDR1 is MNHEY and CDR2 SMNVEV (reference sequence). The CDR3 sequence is CASSLKQFYGYTF. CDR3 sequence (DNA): TGTGCCAGCAGTTTAAAACAGTTCTATGGCTACACCTTC.

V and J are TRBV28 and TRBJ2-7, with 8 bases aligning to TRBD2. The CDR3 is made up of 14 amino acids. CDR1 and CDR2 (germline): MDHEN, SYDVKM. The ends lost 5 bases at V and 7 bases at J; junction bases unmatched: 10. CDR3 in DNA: TGTGCCAGCAGTCTAGGGCGGGGGGCAAGTGAGCAGTACTTC. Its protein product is CASSLGRGASEQYF.

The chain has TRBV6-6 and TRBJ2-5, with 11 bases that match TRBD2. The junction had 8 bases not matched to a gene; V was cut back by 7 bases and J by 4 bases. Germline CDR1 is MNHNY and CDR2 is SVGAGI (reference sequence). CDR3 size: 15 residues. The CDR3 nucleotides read TGTGCCAGCACGGAACTAGCGGGAGACCCAGAGACCCAGTACTTC. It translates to CASTELAGDPETQYF.